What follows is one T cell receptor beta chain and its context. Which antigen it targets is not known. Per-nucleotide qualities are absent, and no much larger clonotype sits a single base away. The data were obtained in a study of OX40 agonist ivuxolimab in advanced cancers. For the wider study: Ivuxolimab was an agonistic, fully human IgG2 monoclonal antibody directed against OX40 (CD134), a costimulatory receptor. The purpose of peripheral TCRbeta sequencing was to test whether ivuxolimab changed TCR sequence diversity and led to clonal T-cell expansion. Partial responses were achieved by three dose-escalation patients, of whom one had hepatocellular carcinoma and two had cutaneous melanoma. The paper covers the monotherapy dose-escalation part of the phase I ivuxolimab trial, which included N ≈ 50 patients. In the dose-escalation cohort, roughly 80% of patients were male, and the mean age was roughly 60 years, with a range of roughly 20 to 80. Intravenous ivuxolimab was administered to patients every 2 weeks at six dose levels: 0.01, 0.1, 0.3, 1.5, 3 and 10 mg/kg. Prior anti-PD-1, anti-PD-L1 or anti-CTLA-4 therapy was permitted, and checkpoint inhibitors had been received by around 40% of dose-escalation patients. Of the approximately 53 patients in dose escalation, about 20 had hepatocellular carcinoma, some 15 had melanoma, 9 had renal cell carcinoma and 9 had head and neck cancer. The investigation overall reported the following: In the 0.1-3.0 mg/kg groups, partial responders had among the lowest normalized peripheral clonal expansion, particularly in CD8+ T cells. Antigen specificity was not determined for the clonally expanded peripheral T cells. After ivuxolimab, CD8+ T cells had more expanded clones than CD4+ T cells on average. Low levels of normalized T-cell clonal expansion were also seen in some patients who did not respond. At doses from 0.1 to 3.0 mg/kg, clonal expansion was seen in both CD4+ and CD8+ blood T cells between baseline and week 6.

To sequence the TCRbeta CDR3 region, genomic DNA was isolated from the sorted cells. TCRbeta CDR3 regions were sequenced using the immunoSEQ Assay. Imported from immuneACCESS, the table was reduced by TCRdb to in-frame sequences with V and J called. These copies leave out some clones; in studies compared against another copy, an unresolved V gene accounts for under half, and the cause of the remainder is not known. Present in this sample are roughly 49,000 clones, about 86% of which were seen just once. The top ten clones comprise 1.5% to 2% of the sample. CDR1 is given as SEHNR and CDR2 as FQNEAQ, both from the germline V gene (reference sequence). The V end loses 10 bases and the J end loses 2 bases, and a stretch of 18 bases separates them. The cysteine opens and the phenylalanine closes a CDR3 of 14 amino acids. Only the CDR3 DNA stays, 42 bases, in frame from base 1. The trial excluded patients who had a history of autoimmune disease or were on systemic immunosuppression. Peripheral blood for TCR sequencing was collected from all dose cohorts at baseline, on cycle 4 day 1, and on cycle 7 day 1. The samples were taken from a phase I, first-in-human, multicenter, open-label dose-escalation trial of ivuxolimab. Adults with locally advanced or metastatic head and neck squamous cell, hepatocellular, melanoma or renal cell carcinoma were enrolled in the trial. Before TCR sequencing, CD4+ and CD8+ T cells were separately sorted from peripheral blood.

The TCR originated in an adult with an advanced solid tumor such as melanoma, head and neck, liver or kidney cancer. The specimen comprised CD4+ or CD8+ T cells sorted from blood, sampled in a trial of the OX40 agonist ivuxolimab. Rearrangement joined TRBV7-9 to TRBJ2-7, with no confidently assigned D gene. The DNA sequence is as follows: TGTGCCATCGCGCCGGGCAGCGAACCCTACGAGCAGTACTTC. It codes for CAIAPGSEPYEQYF. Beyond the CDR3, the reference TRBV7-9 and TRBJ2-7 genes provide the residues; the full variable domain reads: DTGVSQNPRHKITKRGQNVTFRCDPISEHNRLYWYRQTLGQGPEFLTYFQNEAQLEKSRLLSDRFSAERPKGSFSTLEIQRTEQGDSAMYLCAIAPGSEPYEQYFGPGTRLTVT.